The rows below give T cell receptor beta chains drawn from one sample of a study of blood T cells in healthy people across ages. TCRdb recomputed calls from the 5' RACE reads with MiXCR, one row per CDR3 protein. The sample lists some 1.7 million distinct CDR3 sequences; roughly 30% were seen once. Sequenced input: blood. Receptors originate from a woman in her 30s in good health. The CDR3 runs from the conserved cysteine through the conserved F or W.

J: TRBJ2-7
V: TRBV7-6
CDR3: CASSSNRDSEQYF

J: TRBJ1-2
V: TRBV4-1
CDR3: CASSPVSSTDYGYTF

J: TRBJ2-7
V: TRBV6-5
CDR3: CASRETSGGAYEQYF

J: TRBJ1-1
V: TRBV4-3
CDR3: CASSQEFLGDRGTEAFF

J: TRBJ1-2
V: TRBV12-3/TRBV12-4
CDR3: CASSFGPGQGGGYTF

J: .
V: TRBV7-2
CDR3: CASTVAYEQYF

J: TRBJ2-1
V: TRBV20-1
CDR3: CSARPPGLAFVEQFF

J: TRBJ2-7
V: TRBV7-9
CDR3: CASSSLSWREGTSEQYF

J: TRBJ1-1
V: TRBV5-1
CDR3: CASSLALMNTEAFF

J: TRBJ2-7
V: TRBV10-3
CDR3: CAISARDRGLYEQYF

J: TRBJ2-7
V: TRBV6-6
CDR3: CASQDRGMSEQYF

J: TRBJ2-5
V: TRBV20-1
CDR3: CSATRQGRETQYF

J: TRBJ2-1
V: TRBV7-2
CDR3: CASSLEPGGRSNERFF

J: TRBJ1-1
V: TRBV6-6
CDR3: CASSPGGGQVTEAFF

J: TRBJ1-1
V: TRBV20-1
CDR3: CSAGKGDTEAFF

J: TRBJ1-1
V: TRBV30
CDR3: CAWSVWGIGTEAFF

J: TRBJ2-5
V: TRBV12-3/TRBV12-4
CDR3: CASSGDLGTAAQETQYF

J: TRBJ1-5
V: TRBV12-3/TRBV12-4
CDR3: CASSLSGGRGPQHF

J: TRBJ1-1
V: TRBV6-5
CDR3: CASSAQQGMNTEAFF

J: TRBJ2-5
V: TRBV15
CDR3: CATSRDWQGDFRQYF

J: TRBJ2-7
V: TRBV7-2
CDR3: CASSSARGGSYEQYF

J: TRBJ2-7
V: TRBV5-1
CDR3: CASSRREPGQGAYEQYF

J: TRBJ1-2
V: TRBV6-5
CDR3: CASSYEGQRSGGYTF

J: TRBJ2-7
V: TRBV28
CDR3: CATRGGLEQYF

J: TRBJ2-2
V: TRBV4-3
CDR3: CASSQEEDGELFF

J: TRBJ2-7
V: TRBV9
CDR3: CASSVGGSGYNEQYF

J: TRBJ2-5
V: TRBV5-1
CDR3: CASSSPPFKTSGKETQYF

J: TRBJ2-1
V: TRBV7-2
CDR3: CASSLPGRNWADEQFF

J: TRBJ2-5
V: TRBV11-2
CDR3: CASSSRLAYETQYF

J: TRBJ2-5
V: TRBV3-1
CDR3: CASSPTGKQPGGTQYF

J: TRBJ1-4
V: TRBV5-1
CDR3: CASSLEQSGQKLFF

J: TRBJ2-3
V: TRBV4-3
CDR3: CASSQDGTSGINTQYF

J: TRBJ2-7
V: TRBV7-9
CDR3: CASSYGQGNYEQYF

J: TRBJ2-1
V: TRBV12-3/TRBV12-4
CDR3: CASSPSGRARNEQFF

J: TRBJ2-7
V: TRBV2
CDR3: CASRDQGDEQYF

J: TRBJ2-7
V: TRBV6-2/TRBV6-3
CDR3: CASIPSGRLYEQYF

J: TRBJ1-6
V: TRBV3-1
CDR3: CASSPVTGFNSPLHF

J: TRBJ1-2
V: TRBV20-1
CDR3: CSARDQRGNYGYTF

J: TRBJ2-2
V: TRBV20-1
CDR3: CSARDNGRGRDTGELFF

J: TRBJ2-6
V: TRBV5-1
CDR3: CASSLEGAGANVRTF

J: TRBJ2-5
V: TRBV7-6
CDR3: CASSPSGLAFQETQYF

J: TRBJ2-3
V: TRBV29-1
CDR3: CSVGSDTQYF

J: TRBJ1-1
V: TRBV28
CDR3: CASSLTTGGGNTEAFF

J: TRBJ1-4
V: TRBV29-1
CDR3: CSVEDQRGRSNEKRFF

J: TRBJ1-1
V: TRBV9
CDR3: CASSVVTATEAFF

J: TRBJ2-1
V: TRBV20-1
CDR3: CSATGTGGIYEQFF

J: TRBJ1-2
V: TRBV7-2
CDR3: CASSQWPWGYTF

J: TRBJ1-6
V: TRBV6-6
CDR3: CASSPDLLQDSPLHF

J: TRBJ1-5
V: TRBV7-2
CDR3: CASSLLADRKNQPQHF

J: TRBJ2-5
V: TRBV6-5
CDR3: CASSYPRREYF

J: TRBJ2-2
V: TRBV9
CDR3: CASSVGPGKMNTGELFF

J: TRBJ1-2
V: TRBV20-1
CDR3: CSVDRGIMGGYTF